This T cell receptor beta chain was captured in a study of T cells in tumors after PD-1 blockade. CDR1 MNHNY and CDR2 SVGAGI come from the germline V gene (reference sequence). Losses at the gene ends were 10 bases for V and 7 bases for J; bases not matched to a gene: 13. The CDR3 contains 14 residues. The assay was immunoSEQ multiplex PCR, and TCRdb's table has in-frame clones only and misses some. The table lists 9,500 to 15,000 clones, roughly 63% of them singletons. A few counts support this clone. The material sequenced was tumor tissue, taken before anti-PD-1 treatment. The clonotype originates from a human donor with basal cell carcinoma. The chain recombines TRBV6-6 with TRBJ2-1, with TRBD2 matching over 7 bases. CDR3 DNA sequence: TGTGCCATCTCCCGGGAGCGGGGTGGGAATGAGCAGTTCTTC. It codes for CAISRERGGNEQFF.